Here is one TCR beta chain with its context. Its matching antigen is unknown. This CDR3 is 13 amino acids long. The germline V gene encodes CDR1 KGHSH and CDR2 LQKENI. J gave up 3 bases and V 10 bases, and 5 bases lay outside the gene matches. Amplification used 60 Vbeta primers and 13 Jbeta primers. The table came from immunoSEQ multiplex PCR; TCRdb's copy has only in-frame clones and leaves some out. The sample includes approximately 120,000 clones, less than 70% of them seen just once. These data belong to a study of cytomegalovirus exposure and HLA in healthy donors. Study results and caveats: Most subjects' HLA-A and HLA-B alleles were reportedly predicted from TCR beta sequences. A later analysis found most CMV-associated TCR beta chains apparently HLA-restricted.

The sequence was obtained from a woman in her sixties or seventies in good health and CMV-seropositive. Sequencing was done on a sample of PBMCs. The genes are TRBV18 and TRBJ1-4; 7 bases are a match to TRBD1. The DNA of the CDR3 is TGTGCCACCCAGGGGGACGCTAATGAAAAACTGTTTTTT. It specifies CATQGDANEKLFF.